This TCR beta chain was retrieved from a study of cytomegalovirus exposure and HLA in healthy donors. Findings and limits, study-wide: In vitro assays verified that three CMV-associated chains recognized CMV antigens specifically.

Only in-frame clones appear in the TCRdb table, and some are missing; sequencing was by immunoSEQ multiplex PCR. The repertoire holds 120,000 or so clones, with about 89% as singletons. About this clone: Its target is unknown.

Germline CDR1 and CDR2: SNHLY and FYNNEI. This CDR3 region has 14 residues. The ends lost 7 bases at V and 2 bases at J; junction bases unmatched: 8. The sample consisted of PBMCs. The chain uses TRBV2 and TRBJ2-7; 7 bases map to TRBD2. The TCR was taken from a woman between 18 and 30 years old in good health and CMV-seronegative. The DNA of the CDR3 is TGTGCCAGCAACTCTGCGGGAGTCCCCTACGAGCAGTACTTC. Its translation: CASNSAGVPYEQYF.